This T cell receptor beta chain was sequenced for a study of STAT5B mutations in CD4+ large granular lymphocyte leukemia. Assay: immunoSEQ multiplex PCR; the TCRdb copy retains only in-frame clones and omits some. This sample has tens of thousands of clones, with roughly 85% found just once. The V gene lost 4 bases and the J gene lost 8 bases, with 14 bases spanning the gap. Germline assignment: CDR1 SNHLY and CDR2 FYNNEI. The CDR3 has 14 amino acids. The TCR originated in a human donor in good health. This rearrangement joins TRBV2 to TRBJ1-4; D possibly corresponds to TRBD1 (6 bases). The sequenced sample consisted of CD4+ T cells from blood buffy coats. CDR3 sequence: CASSVRGGEEKLFF. CDR3 nucleotide sequence: TGTGCCAGCAGTGTCAGGGGAGGGGAGGAAAAACTGTTTTTT. The entire variable domain, with the rest obtained from reference TRBV2 and TRBJ1-4, is as follows: EPEVTQTPSHQVTQMGQEVILRCVPISNHLYFYWYRQILGQKVEFLVSFYNNEISEKSEIFDDQFSVERPDGSNFTLKIRSTKLEDSAMYFCASSVRGGEEKLFFGSGTQLSVL.